This T cell receptor beta chain came from a study of radiotherapy plus CTLA-4 blockade in lung cancer. Findings and limits, study-wide: According to reports, early shifts in blood T cell clones, alongside interferon-beta, forecast response most accurately.

In the case of this clone: Its antigen is unidentified.

Germline loops: CDR1 SGHRS, CDR2 YFSETQ. Trimming stripped 4 bases from V and 7 bases from J, with 15 bases between. This CDR3 spans 13 amino acids. Produced via immunoSEQ multiplex PCR; TCRdb's table is partial and in-frame only. Of some 90,000 clones in the sample, around 86% are singletons; the top ten hold 0.65% to 0.95%. The V and J genes are TRBV5-1 and TRBJ2-7; possible D gene TRBD2, 5 bases. The sequence was obtained from a human donor with non-small cell lung cancer who had stable disease on radiotherapy plus ipilimumab. Sequenced here: peripheral blood, sampled from a patient treated with radiotherapy plus ipilimumab. CDR3 nucleotide sequence: TGCGCCAGCAGCCCCGGGCCTCCGGGAGAGCAGTACTTC. This sequence encodes CASSPGPPGEQYF.